These T cell receptor beta chains were read from a single sample in a study of blood T cell repertoires in COVID-19. TCRdb's copy holds only in-frame clones and misses some; the assay was immunoSEQ multiplex PCR. Seen here are around 380,000 clones, approximately 87% observed once, and the top ten hold approximately 1.2%. Sample: PBMCs or T cells enriched from blood (not recorded which). Receptor source: a man between 25 and 39 years old who had recovered from COVID-19. Each CDR3 is given with its conserved first and last residue. The D gene is left open where the match is weak. Rows give clone size only sometimes, using once, few, many, or a class for an expanded clone.

j_call d_call v_call clone_size cdr3_nt cdr3_aa
TRBJ2-5 - TRBV5-1 - TGCGCCAGCAGCCCCGAGGGGGGGAGAAGGGAGACCCAGTACTTC CASSPEGGRRETQYF
TRBJ1-1 - TRBV7-2 - TGTGCCAGCAGCTTGGGGAGGAACACTGAAGCTTTCTTT CASSLGRNTEAFF
TRBJ1-6 - TRBV6-5 - TGTGCCAGCACGGGTCGGGAAGGTTCACCCCTCCACTTT CASTGREGSPLHF
TRBJ1-2 - TRBV18 - TGTGCCAGCTCACCAGCAGGGCAAGGGGGCTACACCTTC CASSPAGQGGYTF
TRBJ2-7 TRBD1 TRBV5-4 - TGTGCCAGCAGACCGACAGGGGACTCCTACGAGCAGTACTTC CASRPTGDSYEQYF
TRBJ1-4 TRBD1 TRBV6-5 - TGTGCCAGCAGTTTTGGGCCAGGGGGTAGGGAAAAACTGTTTTTT CASSFGPGGREKLFF
TRBJ2-7 - TRBV5-4 - TGTGCCAGCAGTCTTAGGGGCCAAAGCTCCTACGAGCAGTACTTC CASSLRGQSSYEQYF
TRBJ1-6 - TRBV27 - TGTGCCAGTAAGAGTGGAGGGGTGATAACGAATTCACCCCTCCACTTT CASKSGGVITNSPLHF
TRBJ2-5 - TRBV7-7 - TGTGCCAGCAGCCCCGAGGGACACCTCAATGGGGCCCAGTACTTC CASSPEGHLNGAQYF
TRBJ1-5 - TRBV4-1 - TGCGCCAGCAGCCAAGTAGCAGGGTTGAACAATCAGCCCCAGCATTTT CASSQVAGLNNQPQHF
TRBJ1-1 - TRBV19 - TGTGCCAGTTGCGGCCCCGGGAGATCGAACACTGAAGCTTTCTTT CASCGPGRSNTEAFF
TRBJ1-5 - TRBV7-9 once TGTGCCAGCAGCTTTAGCGGCGATCAGCCCCAGCATTTT CASSFSGDQPQHF